The next 17 T cell receptor beta chains were all read from a single sample in a study of cytomegalovirus exposure and HLA in healthy donors. With 60 Vbeta and 13 Jbeta primers, the PCR was carried out. TCRdb's copy holds only in-frame clones and misses some; the assay was immunoSEQ multiplex PCR. Here the sample spans some 77,000 clones, approximately 71% being singletons. Material for sequencing was PBMCs. These receptors were taken from a woman between 40 and 55 years old in good health and CMV-seronegative.

V and J are TRBV7-9 and TRBJ1-2; weak D call: TRBD1 (6 bases). The CDR3 has 15 residues. Germline V gene lookup returns CDR1 SEHNR and CDR2 FQNEAQ (reference sequence). The V end was cut by 4 bases, the J end by 4 bases, with 16 bases between. The CDR3 DNA is TGTGCCAGCAGCTCGGACAGACGCTCGTCCTATGGCTACACCTTC. It codes for CASSSDRRSSYGYTF.

The genes are TRBV27 and TRBJ2-2; possible D gene TRBD1, 6 bases. The germline V gene has CDR1 MNHEY and CDR2 SMNVEV (reference sequence). V was pared by 3 bases and J by 10 bases, with 6 bases between. This CDR3 has 11 amino acids. DNA for the CDR3: TGTGCCAGCAGTTTGGGGGCGGAGCTGTTTTTT. Translated, it gives CASSLGAELFF.

This clone appeared a single time. The chain couples TRBV7-8 to TRBJ2-1; a possible D gene is TRBD2 (5 bases). In germline, CDR1 is SGHVS, CDR2 FQNEAQ. This CDR3 has 15 residues. With 5 bases removed from V and 0 bases from J, the gap between germline ends came to 11 bases. The CDR3 sequence is CASSRWESSYNEQFF. The CDR3 DNA follows: TGTGCCAGCAGCCGGTGGGAGAGCTCCTACAATGAGCAGTTCTTC.

Written as DNA, the CDR3 is TGTGCCAGCAGTGAGCCCGGAGGTAGAGAGCCCTCCCAATACGAGCAGTACTTC. This sequence encodes CASSEPGGREPSQYEQYF. The gene calls are TRBV2 and TRBJ2-7; weak D call: TRBD2 (5 bases). Trimming left V 3 bases short and J 4 bases short, with 25 bases between. Looked up from germline, CDR1 is SNHLY and CDR2 is FYNNEI. The CDR3 runs 18 residues.

The chain recombines TRBV7-8 with TRBJ1-6, with a possible D match to TRBD1 (5 bases). V lost 5 bases to trimming and J lost 10 bases, with 9 bases between them. Germline V CDR1 and CDR2: SGHVS, FQNEAQ. The CDR3 is made up of 12 amino acids. This chain's CDR3 is CASSDRESPLHF. The CDR3 nucleotides are TGTGCCAGCAGCGACAGAGAATCACCCCTCCACTTT. The full variable domain, its missing parts supplied by reference TRBV7-8 and TRBJ1-6, is GAGVSQSPRYKVAKRGQDVALRCDPISGHVSLFWYQQALGQGPEFLTYFQNEAQLDKSGLPSDRFFAERPEGSVSTLKIQRTQQEDSAVYLCASSDRESPLHFGNGTRLTVT.

This chain uses TRBV5-1 with TRBJ1-2, with TRBD1 matching over 9 bases. The trim removed 3 bases at V and 2 bases at J, leaving 5 bases unmatched. The CDR3 totals 15 residues. The germline gives CDR1 SGHRS, CDR2 YFSETQ. The CDR3 nucleotides read TGCGCCAGCAGCTCCCCGGGACAGGGAAACTATGGCTACACCTTC. This gives the protein CASSSPGQGNYGYTF.

The chain links TRBV5-4 to TRBJ2-1; TRBD2 matches at 8 bases. This CDR3 contains 18 residues. Germline loops: CDR1 SGHNT, CDR2 YYREEE (reference sequence). Unmatched junction bases numbered 19, after V lost 4 bases and J lost 7 bases. CDR3 sequence: CASSRSHSGRGARNEQFF. The DNA of the CDR3 is TGTGCCAGCAGCCGTAGTCACTCCGGGAGGGGGGCAAGGAATGAGCAGTTCTTC.

V usage is TRBV5-1 and J usage is TRBJ1-4, with D tentatively TRBD1 (6 bases). The CDR3 runs 15 residues. Germline V gene lookup returns CDR1 SGHRS and CDR2 YFSETQ. Trimming pared 0 bases from V and 5 bases from J, leaving 11 bases between. CDR3: CASSLAQGRNEKLFF. The CDR3 DNA reads TGCGCCAGCAGCTTGGCCCAGGGGAGAAATGAAAAACTGTTTTTT.

This rearrangement joins TRBV13 to TRBJ2-7; 7 bases match TRBD1. The CDR3 length is 16 residues. From germline, CDR1 is PRHDT and CDR2 FYEKMQ (reference sequence). Trimming took 5 bases from V and 4 from J; bases not matched to a gene: 14. CDR3 DNA sequence: TGTGCCAGCAGCCCGTACCCCCGGGACAGACTATACGAGCAGTACTTC. Translated: CASSPYPRDRLYEQYF.

The chain joins TRBV19 to TRBJ1-5, with 9 bases that match TRBD1. Germline lookup yields CDR1 LNHDA and CDR2 SQIVND (reference sequence). The CDR3 length is 14 residues. Unmatched junction bases numbered 6, after V lost 10 bases and J lost 2 bases. The CDR3 nucleotides are TGTGCCACCAAACAGGGGGCGGGCAATCAGCCCCAGCATTTT. Translating it yields CATKQGAGNQPQHF.

V gene TRBV29-1 combines with J gene TRBJ2-3; 7 bases align to TRBD1. J gave up 4 bases and V 6 bases, and 7 bases lay outside the gene matches. Germline V gives CDR1 SQVTM, CDR2 ANQGSEA. The CDR3 totals 13 residues. As DNA, the CDR3 is TGCAGCGTAGAGACAGGGTTGCCAGATACGCAGTATTTT. This translates into CSVETGLPDTQYF.

The chain employs TRBV27 and TRBJ2-7; 9 bases align to TRBD1. J gave up 5 bases and V 3 bases, and 11 bases lay outside the gene matches. There are 16 residues in the CDR3. Germline V gene data show CDR1 as MNHEY and CDR2 as SMNVEV (reference sequence). The CDR3 loop is CASSFLIQGARDEQYF. CDR3 bases: TGTGCCAGCAGTTTCCTAATACAGGGGGCTAGAGACGAGCAGTACTTC.

This clone was seen more than once but under ten times. One junction end does not reproduce the germline sequence, and a read error may be involved. This chain uses TRBV7-7 with TRBJ2-1; the D gene is possibly TRBD2 (7 bases). Looked up from germline, CDR1 is SSHAT and CDR2 is FNYEAQ (reference sequence). This CDR3 has 15 residues. The CDR3 region has the DNA TGTGCTAGCAGCCCCCTGGGGGGGGGCTTCAATGAGCAGTTCTTC. The encoded protein is CASSPLGGGFNEQFF.

The chain couples TRBV7-2 to TRBJ2-5, with 7 bases matching TRBD2. The CDR3 length is 14 residues. V was clipped by 2 bases and J by 3 bases; unmatched bases: 3. Germline-derived CDR1 and CDR2 are SGHTA and FQGNSA. The CDR3 region is CASSLNAGEETQYF. The CDR3 DNA sequence: TGTGCCAGCAGCTTAAATGCGGGAGAAGAGACCCAGTACTTC.

The CDR3: CASSEAGGSYNEQFF. The CDR3 nucleotides are TGTGCCAGCAGTGAAGCGGGGGGCTCCTACAATGAGCAGTTCTTC. This sequence joins TRBV6-4 and TRBJ2-1; TRBD2 aligns across 9 bases. V trimming: 3 bases; J trimming: 0 bases; junction bases outside the gene matches: 0. Germline CDR1 and CDR2: MRHNA and SNTAGT. The CDR3 has 15 residues.

The genes are TRBV5-5 and TRBJ1-5; TRBD1 is a possible D gene (6 bases). V lost 2 bases and J lost 6, with 15 bases in between. The germline V gene has CDR1 SGHKS and CDR2 YYEKEE (reference sequence). This CDR3 is 15 amino acids long. Here the CDR3 reads CASSLGTGMGQPQHF. The CDR3 region has the DNA TGTGCCAGCAGCTTAGGAACAGGGATGGGTCAGCCCCAGCATTTT.

This rearrangement joins TRBV7-9 to TRBJ1-2; TRBD1 aligns across 9 bases. V shed 3 bases and J 10 bases; nucleotides not matched to a gene: 12. The CDR3 extends over 15 amino acids. The germline CDR1 and CDR2 sequences are SEHNR and FQNEAQ (reference sequence). The CDR3: CASSFETGTGLAYTF. The CDR3 coding sequence is TGTGCCAGCAGCTTTGAAACCGGGACAGGGTTGGCCTACACCTTC.